The present T cell receptor (beta chain) was sequenced within a study of cytomegalovirus exposure and HLA in healthy donors. Overall study: The Caucasian-associated ancestry cluster contained 75% to 85% of the approximately 400 genotyped donors.

This clone was recorded a few times. Antigen specificity is unknown. PCR was performed using 60 Vbeta and 13 Jbeta primers. Sequenced by immunoSEQ multiplex PCR; TCRdb stores in-frame clones only, minus some. Here the sample spans about 150,000 clones, around 80% being singletons. Study results and limitations: With further analysis later on, most CMV-associated TCR beta chains appeared HLA-restricted. The authors listed over 150 TCR beta chains as cytomegalovirus-associated. Diagnosis of cytomegalovirus status made by the classifier reportedly showed high specificity and sensitivity.

This CDR3 is 16 amino acids long. The germline V gene encodes CDR1 LGHNA and CDR2 YNFKEQ. V lost 0 bases, J lost 4 bases, and 4 bases stayed unmatched. This TCR derives from a young woman in good health and CMV-seronegative. The rearrangement joins TRBV4-2 to TRBJ2-3, with 10 bases fitting TRBD1. The sequenced sample consisted of PBMCs. The CDR3 nucleotides read TGTGCCAGCAGCCAAGAATCGGGACAGGGGTCAGATACGCAGTATTTT. Its translation is CASSQESGQGSDTQYF.